This T cell receptor (beta chain) stems from a study of blood T cell repertoires in COVID-19. Study-wide background: The cDNA or gDNA used as material had been derived from T cells, B-cell-depleted T cells, or PBMCs.

The protocol was immunoSEQ multiplex PCR, while the TCRdb copy is restricted to in-frame clones and leaves out a portion. This repertoire shows 250,000 to 350,000 clones, 90% found once; its top ten account for roughly 1.5%. The clonotype originates from a woman between 18 and 29 years old with acute COVID-19. Sequencing was performed on PBMCs or T cells enriched from blood (not recorded which).

This CDR3 is CASSQVGGAGPTGELFF. Here the CDR3 DNA reads TGTGCCAGCAGCCAAGTCGGGGGGGCCGGACCAACCGGGGAGCTGTTTTTT. The V gene is TRBV3-1 (or the pseudogene TRBV3-2), the J gene TRBJ2-2; TRBD2 matches at 8 bases. V trimming: 1 base; J trimming: 5 bases; junction bases outside the gene matches: 9. The germline CDR1 and CDR2 sequences are LGHDT and YNNKEL (reference sequence). The CDR3 extends over 17 amino acids.